Following are 26 T cell receptor beta chains from one sample sequenced in a study of T cells in Graves' hyperthyroidism and ophthalmopathy. Researchers amplified the TCR beta CDR3 regions from RNA transcripts. HTBI primers were employed in a first-round RT-PCR of the TCR CDR3. A single record per CDR3 protein comes from TCRdb applying MiXCR to the multiplex PCR reads. The sample lists approximately 520,000 distinct CDR3 sequences; approximately 25% were seen once. Sequencing was done on a sample of blood. Receptors originate from a woman younger than 45 with Graves' ophthalmopathy.

This clonotype was seen ten or more times. V is TRBV6-1 and J is TRBJ2-7; unclear D gene. The CDR3 has 16 amino acids. Germline V gene sequence: CDR1 MNHNS, CDR2 SASEGT. Trimming pared 1 base from V and 3 bases from J, leaving 16 bases between. CDR3 loop: CASSEDGVIDLYEQYF. The CDR3 bases are TGTGCCAGCAGTGAAGACGGAGTTATTGATCTCTACGAGCAGTACTTC.

This clonotype was counted at least ten times. The chain recombines TRBV6-5 with TRBJ1-5; the D gene is possibly TRBD1 (6 bases). Trimming removed 0 bases from V and 4 bases from J, with 13 bases in between. This CDR3 region has 16 residues. CDR1 MNHEY and CDR2 SVGAGI come from the germline V gene. CDR3 in DNA: TGTGCCAGCAGTTACTCGACTTCAGGGGAAAATCAGCCCCAGCATTTT. Its translation: CASSYSTSGENQPQHF.

In this sample, this clonotype turned up a few times. V and J are TRBV20-1 and TRBJ1-3; D not resolved. Trimming pared 5 bases from V and 5 bases from J, leaving 16 bases between. Germline V gene lookup returns CDR1 DFQATT and CDR2 SNEGSKA (reference sequence). The CDR3 length is 14 residues. The CDR3 region is CSAPSRADRNTIYF. The CDR3 DNA reads as TGCAGTGCTCCGTCAAGGGCGGATAGAAACACCATATATTTT.

The chain is built from TRBV19 and TRBJ1-5; D ambiguous. From germline, CDR1 is LNHDA and CDR2 SQIVND (reference sequence). The CDR3 is 13 residues long. V shed 7 bases and J shed 9 bases, with 16 bases lying between them. The CDR3 nucleotides are TGTGCCAGTAACGGGAGGGTCGATGGGCCCCAGCATTTT. Its protein product is CASNGRVDGPQHF.

The rearrangement links TRBV20-1 to TRBJ2-7, with 11 bases that match TRBD2. This CDR3 comprises 16 residues. CDR1 DFQATT and CDR2 SNEGSKA come from the germline V gene (reference sequence). The trim removed 3 bases at V and 1 base at J, leaving 8 bases unmatched. In DNA form, the CDR3 reads TGCAGTGCTAGTTCGACTAGCGGGAAATTATCCTACGAGCAGTACTTC. This encodes CSASSTSGKLSYEQYF.

This clonotype was seen repeatedly, ten times or more. Here the CDR3 reads CASSQNRDNQPQHF. The CDR3 coding sequence is TGCGCCAGCAGCCAAAACAGGGACAATCAGCCCCAGCATTTT. The V gene is TRBV4-1, the J gene TRBJ1-5; weak D call: TRBD1 (6 bases). The germline V gene encodes CDR1 MGHRA and CDR2 YSYEKL. V lost 2 bases and J lost 3, with 8 bases in between. The CDR3 contains 14 residues.

This clonotype was found many times. The genes are TRBV5-1 and TRBJ2-7, with TRBD1 as a possible D gene (6 bases). Trimming pared 4 bases from V and 6 bases from J, leaving 20 bases between. The CDR3 is made up of 15 amino acids. Germline-derived CDR1 and CDR2 are SGHRS and YFSETQ. CDR3 region: CASSRLGDTFAEQYF. As DNA, the CDR3 is TGCGCCAGCAGCCGATTGGGGGACACGTTTGCCGAGCAGTACTTC.

This clonotype came up many times. The chain has TRBV6-1 and TRBJ1-5, with TRBD1 matching over 9 bases. The trim removed 0 bases at V and 10 bases at J, leaving 7 bases unmatched. Per germline, CDR1 MNHNS and CDR2 SASEGT. The CDR3 has 15 residues. The CDR3 coding sequence is TGTGCCAGCAGTGAAGCGCGAAGACAGGGGGGCCCCCAGCATTTT. This gives the protein CASSEARRQGGPQHF.

This clonotype has a handful of counts. CDR3 nucleotides: TGTGCCAGCAGCCCCTACGGCACGGCCGGCTATGGCTACACCTTC. It codes for CASSPYGTAGYGYTF. The V and J genes are TRBV4-2 and TRBJ1-2; D uncertain. Per germline, CDR1 LGHNA and CDR2 YNFKEQ. The CDR3 loop spans 15 amino acids. V was pared by 4 bases and J by 4 bases, with 16 bases between.

The rearrangement uses TRBV7-9 and TRBJ1-1; no reliable D call. The CDR3 has 14 amino acids. V lost 2 bases to trimming and J lost 3 bases, with 10 bases between them. Germline loops: CDR1 SEHNR, CDR2 FQNEAQ (reference sequence). The CDR3 region has the DNA TGTGCCAGCAGCTTACCCACAGCTGACACTGAAGCTTTCTTT. Amino acids: CASSLPTADTEAFF.

The rearrangement uses TRBV20-1 and TRBJ2-5, with a possible D match to TRBD1 (5 bases). This CDR3 comprises 15 residues. The germline V gene encodes CDR1 DFQATT and CDR2 SNEGSKA (reference sequence). The V gene lost 0 bases and the J gene lost 2 bases, with 13 bases spanning the gap. The CDR3 sequence: CSARDAQGGQETQYF. The CDR3 DNA sequence: TGCAGTGCTAGAGATGCCCAGGGTGGGCAAGAGACCCAGTACTTC.

This clonotype was seen only a few times. This chain joins TRBV10-2 and TRBJ2-4; D might be TRBD1 or TRBD2, each matching 5 bases. The V gene's germline CDR1 is WSHSY and CDR2 SAAADI. V shed 10 bases and J shed 8 bases, with 15 bases lying between them. The CDR3 is 12 amino acids. CDR3 amino acids: CATLAGRDIQYF. The CDR3 DNA reads as TGCGCCACGCTAGCAGGGCGGGACATTCAGTACTTC.

There are a few counts of this clonotype. V is TRBV11-1 and J is TRBJ2-7, with 8 positions matching TRBD2. J lost 0 bases, V lost 2 bases, and 6 bases had no gene match. The CDR3 contains 16 residues. The V gene's germline CDR1 is SGHAT and CDR2 FQDESV (reference sequence). CDR3 nucleotides: TGTGCCAGCAGCTTATCCGACAGCGGGAGCTCCTACGAGCAGTACTTC. Its translation is CASSLSDSGSSYEQYF.

Only one count was recorded for this clonotype. This may be a read error, as it is one base from a much larger clone. V is TRBV2 and J is TRBJ2-2, with TRBD2 matching 8 bases. With 10 bases clipped from V and 6 bases from J, the junction kept 19 bases outside the gene matches. This CDR3 region has 17 residues. Germline V gene sequence: CDR1 SNHLY, CDR2 FYNNEI. CDR3 sequence reads: CANRTQQRGTSPGELFF. The CDR3 DNA follows: TGTGCCAACAGGACTCAACAGCGGGGGACCTCCCCCGGGGAGCTGTTTTTT.

This clonotype was seen at least ten times. Here the CDR3 DNA reads TGTGCCAGCAGTTTAATTGGGCGGGAGTTAGATGGCTACACCTTC. Protein sequence: CASSLIGRELDGYTF. The chain recombines TRBV12-3 or TRBV12-4 with TRBJ1-2; D not resolved. The CDR3 runs 15 residues. Trimming removed 2 bases at V and 6 bases at J, with 16 bases between.

The V and J genes are TRBV5-1 and TRBJ1-1; D may be TRBD1 (5 bases). Trimming cost V 0 bases and J 9 bases, with 15 bases left between them. Germline V CDR1 and CDR2: SGHRS, YFSETQ. The CDR3 contains 14 residues. As DNA, the CDR3 is TGCGCCAGCAGCTTGGCCGATTTGGGGACCCAAGCTTTCTTT. This translates into CASSLADLGTQAFF.

This clonotype was counted ten times or more. The V gene is TRBV20-1, the J gene TRBJ1-3; 7 bases align to TRBD1. There are 14 residues in the CDR3. Trimming took 3 bases from V and 4 from J; bases not matched to a gene: 6. Per the germline V gene, CDR1 is DFQATT and CDR2 is SNEGSKA (reference sequence). CDR3 nucleotide sequence: TGCAGTGCTAGTTCGACAGGGACAGGAAACACCATATATTTT. It is translated as CSASSTGTGNTIYF.

In its sample, this clonotype was seen a few times. The chain carries TRBV20-1 and TRBJ2-2, with D perhaps TRBD1 (6 bases). V was trimmed by 1 base and J by 5 bases, leaving 14 bases between them. Germline CDR1 is DFQATT and CDR2 is SNEGSKA (reference sequence). CDR3 length: 15 residues. CDR3: CSARGGTGPTGELFF. CDR3 DNA: TGCAGTGCTAGAGGCGGAACAGGGCCTACCGGGGAGCTGTTTTTT.

The chain uses TRBV4-2 and TRBJ1-2; D is ambiguous. CDR3 size: 14 residues. The germline V gene has CDR1 LGHNA and CDR2 YNFKEQ. V dropped 0 bases and J dropped 9 bases, with 14 bases sitting between them. The CDR3 region has the DNA TGTGCCAGCAGCCAAGAAGCGAGCCACAAAAGCTACACCTTC. Its protein product is CASSQEASHKSYTF.

This clonotype was seen repeatedly, ten times or more. This chain connects TRBV19 to TRBJ1-1; TRBD1 matches at 9 bases. CDR3 length: 18 residues. Germline loops: CDR1 LNHDA, CDR2 SQIVND (reference sequence). Germline trimming cut 8 bases from V and 1 base from J; bases unmatched to any gene: 17. CDR3 in DNA: TGTGCCAGTGCCTCTTTGGACAGGGGCCTGAGAGGGAACACTGAAGCTTTCTTT. It encodes CASASLDRGLRGNTEAFF.

This clonotype appeared a few times. The CDR3 DNA is TGTGCCAGCAGCTTGGGACAGGGAGGTCCCCAAGAGACCCAGTACTTC. Translating it yields CASSLGQGGPQETQYF. V usage is TRBV11-1 and J usage is TRBJ2-5, with 9 bases that match TRBD1. Trimming at V came to 3 bases and at J to 1 base, leaving 6 bases not matched to a gene. The CDR3 is 16 amino acids. CDR1 and CDR2 (germline): SGHAT, FQDESV (reference sequence).

This chain uses TRBV18 with TRBJ1-2; the D gene is possibly TRBD1 (6 bases). This CDR3 is 15 amino acids long. Deletions cut 5 bases from V and 0 bases from J, with 13 bases between. CDR1 and CDR2 from the germline V gene are KGHSH and LQKENI. CDR3 DNA sequence: TGTGCCAGCTCATCATACCGGGACACTAACTATGGCTACACCTTC. Its protein product is CASSSYRDTNYGYTF.

The V and J genes are TRBV7-8 and TRBJ1-3; no firm D call. V was cut by 3 bases and J by 0 bases, with 9 bases left in between. Germline V gives CDR1 SGHVS, CDR2 FQNEAQ. The CDR3 extends over 15 amino acids. The CDR3 DNA reads as TGTGCCAGCAGCTTGCTCAGTCACTCTGGAAACACCATATATTTT. It encodes CASSLLSHSGNTIYF.

This clonotype was seen many times. This chain joins TRBV20-1 and TRBJ1-5, with a tentative D call TRBD1 (6 bases). This CDR3 contains 13 residues. Germline V gives CDR1 DFQATT, CDR2 SNEGSKA (reference sequence). Trimming stripped 2 bases from V and 6 bases from J, with 11 bases between. CDR3 bases: TGCAGTGCTAGACAGGGGCGAGGTCAGCCCCAGCATTTT. Protein product: CSARQGRGQPQHF.

This clonotype came up many times. The chain has TRBV11-2 and TRBJ2-5, with D perhaps matching TRBD2 (5 bases). Germline V gives CDR1 SGHAT, CDR2 FQNNGV. V lost 2 bases, J lost 9 bases, and 13 bases lay in between. The CDR3 totals 13 residues. CDR3 DNA sequence: TGTGCCAGCAGCTTAAAGGATGACGGGGCCCAGTACTTC. This sequence encodes CASSLKDDGAQYF. Combining the CDR3 with reference TRBV11-2 and TRBJ2-5 gives the whole variable domain EAGVAQSPRYKIIEKRQSVAFWCNPISGHATLYWYQQILGQGPKLLIQFQNNGVVDDSQLPKDRFSAERLKGVDSTLKIQPAKLEDSAVYLCASSLKDDGAQYFGPGTRLLVL.

This clonotype was seen more than once but under ten times. The V gene is TRBV28, the J gene TRBJ1-2, with D hard to call. Looked up from germline, CDR1 is MDHEN and CDR2 is SYDVKM. This CDR3 is 10 amino acids long. Trimming cost V 7 bases and J 5 bases, with 5 bases left between them. The CDR3 spells CASKRYGYTF. CDR3 nucleotide sequence: TGTGCCAGCAAGAGGTATGGCTACACCTTC.